The present T cell receptor (beta chain) was sequenced within a study of cytomegalovirus exposure and HLA in healthy donors (dated by TCRdb to about 2017). Some background on the complete study: According to an earlier analysis of several hundred of the donors, roughly 180 million T cells yielded 117 million unique TCR beta sequences and about 300 Gb of sequence data. Roughly 5 DR-DQ haplotypes were handled as single units for association and clustering because linkage in the cohort was strong. The later analysis used no new phenotypic data to find candidate immune exposures, relying instead on TCR beta sequences and their occurrence across donors. Along with the roughly 670-subject first cohort, a separate validation cohort of over a hundred different subjects was used. To predict cytomegalovirus infection status, the study combined high-throughput TCR immunosequencing, statistical association of individual TCRs with disease status, and machine learning. Both class I and class II loci were covered by HLA typing, at four-digit resolution. To study patterns of TCR occurrence, a later analysis re-analyzed previously published TCR beta repertoires from around 660 donors and added high-resolution HLA genotyping. The study was designed to test whether signatures of past pathogen exposure could be identified by cataloging public T cell receptors. Among some 410 genotyped donors of the cohort, an average of approximately 200,000 unique TCR beta nucleotide sequences was sequenced per donor, of which about 18% were non-productive. Donor age, sex, ethnicity and CMV serostatus were collected together with the repertoire data. Using immunosequencing, the study profiled T cell repertoires from fewer than 700 subjects and related those repertoires to cytomegalovirus serostatus. An earlier analysis of some 500 of the donors used high-throughput TCR beta sequencing to judge whether each TCR beta V gene segment behaved as functional or pseudogenic. A later genetic analysis used genome-wide SNP genotypes for about three fifths of the roughly 700 donors, treating that subset as a discovery cohort. Of the roughly 390 genotyped donors, 70% to 90% were placed in the genetic ancestry cluster associated with self-reported Caucasian donors. Every repertoire in the discovery cohort had been generated on one and the same sequencing platform. The number of donors typed differed by locus, with roughly 620-630 for A, B, C, DRB1 and DQB1, around 500 for DQA1, some 570 for DPA1, and under 490 for DPB1. About 320 gigabases of sequencing data and roughly 90 million unique TCR sequences were included in an early release covering about 620 HLA-typed donors.

In regard to this clone: Its antigen is currently not known. No clone much larger than this one lies a single base away; base qualities are absent.

Broader findings and caveats from the paper: Correlated functional status among segregating V segments might be attributable to linkage disequilibrium, but an unknown experimental factor could not be ruled out. For the cohort, immune exposure information was limited to CMV serostatus. This cohort had only TCR beta chains sequenced, and the lack of alpha or paired-chain data limited which features could be detected. A later analysis reported that several top co-occurrence clusters appeared linked to parvovirus B19, influenza, CMV and Epstein-Barr virus. Sequencing depth was assumed to be roughly uniform across donors in the presence/absence analyses, though that assumption may not hold. According to a later analysis, TCR association rates differed among HLA loci, with DRB1 alleles showing the most associated TCRs and HLA-C alleles showing the fewest. A later genetic analysis associated a missense DCLRE1C variant with V-gene and J-gene trimming of TCR beta chains, and an independent cohort replicated the association. The study listed 150 to 200 TCR beta chains as associated with cytomegalovirus. The classifier was reported to diagnose cytomegalovirus status with high specificity and sensitivity in both the original cohort and the validation cohort. Compared with the 666-donor mean, donors in an Asian-associated ancestry cluster had fewer N-insertions in productive TCRs, according to a later genetic analysis. Compared with equally common non-associated chains, HLA-associated TCR beta chains in a later analysis were more clonally expanded and had lower generation probabilities. Because HLA typing was missing for some donors at each locus, association tests included only the typed subset. A cluster of highly shared sequence variants was judged likely to represent a technical artifact of the sequencing pipeline. The authors suggested that the approach could potentially be extended to other disease states and immunological phenotypes. Most CMV-associated TCR beta chains appeared to be HLA-restricted in a later analysis, and the HLA associations seemed to be driven largely by CMV exposure. Most TCR sequences were seen in very few donors, while some public TCRs were found in many individuals. Three of the identified cytomegalovirus-associated TCR beta chains were confirmed in vitro to be specific for cytomegalovirus antigens. The earlier analysis of some 560 of the donors excluded roughly 16 rarely observed V segments, including chromosome 9 orphons, because counts were too low. A later analysis associated 15,000 or so TCR beta sequences with specific HLA alleles at a false discovery rate of 0.05. Some IMGT-functional V segments, including TRBV6-2 and TRBV6-3, could not be distinguished by the 87-base-pair reads and were therefore excluded. In an earlier analysis of some 500 of the donors, most TCR beta V segments appeared in productive rearrangements about 87% or about 30% of the time, broadly matching IMGT annotations. A further reported finding was that TCR beta sequences accurately predicted the HLA-A and HLA-B alleles for most subjects in the first cohort. When HLA alleles, especially DR and DQ, strongly co-occurred, TCR associations were difficult to assign to individual alleles.

The cohort was made up of approximately 670 healthy bone marrow donors. At the time of sampling, all cohort members were nominally healthy, though unrecorded immune exposures were likely present. The donor tested CMV seropositive and was one of the 289 seropositive cohort members. Every donor gave a peripheral blood sample, and the peripheral blood mononuclear cells from that sample were used for TCR beta sequencing. Genomic DNA extraction from the blood cell samples was performed with the Qiagen DNeasy Blood Extraction Kit. Library generation was performed with the immunoSEQ multiplex PCR assay. For the multiplex PCR, a mixture combining 60 forward primers for TCR Vbeta segments and 13 reverse primers for TCR Jbeta segments was used. The CDR3 region of rearranged TCR beta genes was amplified from genomic DNA by a multiplex PCR assay. Amplified TCR beta libraries were sequenced as 87-base-pair reads on the Illumina HiSeq System. Per the authors' processing: In a later analysis, some 80 million unique TCR beta chains were counted across the approximately 640 repertoires, and roughly 10 million of these chains were shared by at least two donors. A nearest-neighbor algorithm error-corrected the raw reads and collapsed the reads into unique sequences, merging closely related sequences to remove PCR and sequencing errors. CDR3 sequences were aligned to IMGT reference sequences to assign V, D and J gene segments. For a sequence to be retained, a match of at least six nucleotides to both a V gene segment and a J gene segment was required. A rearrangement was called productive if the CDR3 had no stop codons and remained in frame with V and J, and every other rearrangement was called non-productive. CDR3 was defined according to IMGT convention as the region running from the second conserved V-encoded cysteine to the conserved J-encoded phenylalanine. Sequences without an unambiguous match to a single V gene segment were excluded from the earlier analysis of a few hundred of the donors. In an earlier analysis of several hundred of the donors, V segments were called functional above 56.7% productive rearrangements and were called segregating when the between-donor standard deviation exceeded 5%. A statistical classification framework was developed to diagnose cytomegalovirus status using the catalog of TCR beta chain sequences. V and J gene assignment, in a later analysis, came from comparing TCR nucleotide sequences with IMGT/GENE-DB human TR gene sequences. Using the TCRdist pipeline, a later analysis assigned CDR3 sequences along with most-parsimonious VDJ recombination scenarios. In a later analysis, every TCR beta chain was defined by the combination of its CDR3 amino acid sequence and its V-gene family, and reads without a unique V-gene family were dropped. As a way to deal with suspected cross-contamination and a sequencing artifact, a later analysis dropped over 550 nucleotide sequences that were highly shared and had low generation probability. A later analysis calculated a clonal expansion index for each public chain from normalized within-repertoire ranks of inferred template counts. In a later analysis, generation probabilities were computed using a VDJ recombination model fitted to out-of-frame rearrangements, and the results were checked against IGoR. Hypergeometric tests were used in a later analysis to score TCR-TCR, TCR-HLA and TCR-CMV co-occurrence, with a repertoire-size bias correction applied to the TCR pairs. False discovery rates were estimated in a later analysis by permuting HLA or CMV assignments 20 times. In a later analysis, co-occurring TCRs were grouped using DBSCAN, and TCRdist sequence similarity was added for clustering within HLA-allele-positive subsets. Co-occurrence clustering excluded repertoires with fewer than 30,000 or more than 120,000 public chains, plus five with anomalous nucleotide sharing. TCRdb carries this immuneACCESS record with in-frame sequences only. Its versions omit some clonotypes, under half of them owing to an unresolved V gene in the studies checked, with the rest unexplained. The V and J calls and clone size were taken over from that table, and D and trimming were inferred from the DNA. This sample comprises roughly 200,000 clones, 81% of them detected only once. 3.4% of the sample lies in the top ten.

The CDR3 contains 14 residues, cysteine and phenylalanine counted. Only the CDR3 DNA is retained, 42 bases long and in frame from the first base. Trimming leaves V shorter by 4 bases and J shorter by 10 bases, with the junction holding 8 bases beyond the gene matches. CDR1 and CDR2, looked up from the germline V gene, are MNHNS and SASEGT. The rearrangement combines TRBV6-1 with TRBJ2-1, with 9 bases in between that match TRBD2. The sample consisted of PBMCs. The sequence was collected from a man aged 40-49 years in good health and CMV-seropositive. The CDR3 sequence is CASSVLAGEGEQFF. The DNA is as follows: TGTGCCAGCAGTGTTTTAGCGGGAGAGGGAGAGCAGTTCTTC.